The source of this T cell receptor beta chain is a study of low-dose radiotherapy and immunotherapy resistance in tumors. TRAV- and TRBV-specific primers were used for first-strand cDNA, which covered alpha and beta chains. PCR amplification of the TCRs was performed with Phusion for 20 PCR cycles, and it relied on a constant-region primer together with a V-primer adapter. One entry per CDR3 protein, called by TCRdb with MiXCR from the reads. The repertoire has tens of thousands of distinct CDR3 sequences, approximately 31% of them found once; the top ten carry around 10%. Only a few counts were recorded for this clonotype. This CDR3 contains 16 residues. The V end lost 7 bases, the J end lost 7 bases, and 23 bases lay between the germline ends. CDR1 and CDR2 from the germline V gene are MDHEN and SYDVKM. Time point indicated: before trial treatment.

The gene calls are TRBV28 and TRBJ2-1; possible D gene TRBD2, 6 bases. The sequencing here drew on PBMCs, taken before treatment. The sequence derives from a female donor with ovarian cancer. The CDR3 spells CASIPGGKGPYNEQFF. DNA for the CDR3: TGTGCCAGCATTCCCGGCGGGAAGGGTCCGTATAATGAGCAGTTCTTC.